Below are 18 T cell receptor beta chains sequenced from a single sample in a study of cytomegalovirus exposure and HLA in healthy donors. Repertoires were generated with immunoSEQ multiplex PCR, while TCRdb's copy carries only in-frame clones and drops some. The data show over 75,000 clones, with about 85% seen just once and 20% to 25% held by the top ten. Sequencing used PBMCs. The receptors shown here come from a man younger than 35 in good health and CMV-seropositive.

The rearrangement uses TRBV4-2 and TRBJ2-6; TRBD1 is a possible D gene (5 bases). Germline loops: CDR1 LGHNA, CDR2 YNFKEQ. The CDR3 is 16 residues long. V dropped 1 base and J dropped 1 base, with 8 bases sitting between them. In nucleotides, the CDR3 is TGTGCCAGCAGCCAAGCCCAGGGTTCTGGGGCCAACGTCCTGACTTTC. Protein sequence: CASSQAQGSGANVLTF.

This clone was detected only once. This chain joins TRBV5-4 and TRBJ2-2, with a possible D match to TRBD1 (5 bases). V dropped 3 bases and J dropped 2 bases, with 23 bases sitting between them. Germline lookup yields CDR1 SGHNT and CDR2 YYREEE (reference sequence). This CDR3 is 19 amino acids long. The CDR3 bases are TGTGCCAGCAGCTCCCCCATGGCAGGGTCCGTTCTAAACACCGGGGAGCTGTTTTTT. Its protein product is CASSSPMAGSVLNTGELFF.

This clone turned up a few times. The CDR3 loop reads CASSEQMDQPQHF. Written as DNA, the CDR3 is TGTGCCAGCAGTGAACAGATGGATCAGCCCCAGCATTTT. The rearrangement joins TRBV6-4 to TRBJ1-5; D remains unclear. Germline values: CDR1 MRHNA, CDR2 SNTAGT. The V gene lost 3 bases and the J gene lost 5 bases, with 8 bases spanning the gap. The CDR3 spans 13 residues.

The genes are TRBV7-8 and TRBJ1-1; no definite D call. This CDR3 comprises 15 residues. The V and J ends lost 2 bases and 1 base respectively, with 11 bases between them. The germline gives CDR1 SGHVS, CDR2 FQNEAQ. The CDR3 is CASSLSPSSNTEAFF. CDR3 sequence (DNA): TGTGCCAGCAGCTTAAGCCCCTCTTCGAACACTGAAGCTTTCTTT.

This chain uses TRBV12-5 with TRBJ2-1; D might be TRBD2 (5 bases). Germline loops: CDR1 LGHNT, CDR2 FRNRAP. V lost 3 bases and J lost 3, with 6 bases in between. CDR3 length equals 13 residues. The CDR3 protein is CASGLGLYNEQFF. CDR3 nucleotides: TGTGCTAGTGGTTTAGGACTCTACAATGAGCAGTTCTTC.

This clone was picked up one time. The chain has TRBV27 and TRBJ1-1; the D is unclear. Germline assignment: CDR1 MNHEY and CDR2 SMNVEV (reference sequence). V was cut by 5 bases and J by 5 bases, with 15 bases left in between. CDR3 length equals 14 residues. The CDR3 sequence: CASSVTNGGTEAFF. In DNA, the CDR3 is TGTGCCAGCAGTGTCACTAACGGCGGTACTGAAGCTTTCTTT.

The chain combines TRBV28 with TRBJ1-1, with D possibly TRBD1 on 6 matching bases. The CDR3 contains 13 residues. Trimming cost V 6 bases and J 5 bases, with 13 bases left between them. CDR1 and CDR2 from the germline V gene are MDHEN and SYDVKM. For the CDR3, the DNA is TGTGCCAGCAGCGGGGACATAGGGACTGAAGCTTTCTTT. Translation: CASSGDIGTEAFF.

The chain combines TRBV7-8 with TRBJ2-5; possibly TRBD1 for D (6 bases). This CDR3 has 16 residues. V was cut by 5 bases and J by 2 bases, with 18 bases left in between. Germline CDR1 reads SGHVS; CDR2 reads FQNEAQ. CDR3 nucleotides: TGTGCCAGCAGCACTAAATCGGGACACTTTCAAGAGACCCAGTACTTC. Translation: CASSTKSGHFQETQYF.

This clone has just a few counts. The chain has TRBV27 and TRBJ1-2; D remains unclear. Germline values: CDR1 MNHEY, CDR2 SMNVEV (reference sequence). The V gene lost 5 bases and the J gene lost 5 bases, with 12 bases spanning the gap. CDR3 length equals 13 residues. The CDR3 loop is CASSLTFEYGYTF. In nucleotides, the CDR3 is TGTGCCAGCAGTCTGACTTTCGAATATGGCTACACCTTC.

CDR3 nucleotides: TGCGCCAGCAGCTTCGGTTCAACCTCTGGGGCCAACGTCCTGACTTTC. This encodes CASSFGSTSGANVLTF. The chain links TRBV5-1 to TRBJ2-6; D call uncertain. Trimming shortened V by 2 bases and J by 0 bases, and 9 bases separated the two germline ends. CDR1 is SGHRS and CDR2 is YFSETQ in the germline V gene. CDR3 length: 16 residues.

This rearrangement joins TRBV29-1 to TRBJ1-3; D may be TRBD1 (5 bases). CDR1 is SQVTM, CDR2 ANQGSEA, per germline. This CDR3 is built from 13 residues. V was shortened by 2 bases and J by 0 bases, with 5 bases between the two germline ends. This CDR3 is CSVETGSGNTIYF. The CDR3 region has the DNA TGCAGCGTTGAAACAGGCTCTGGAAACACCATATATTTT.

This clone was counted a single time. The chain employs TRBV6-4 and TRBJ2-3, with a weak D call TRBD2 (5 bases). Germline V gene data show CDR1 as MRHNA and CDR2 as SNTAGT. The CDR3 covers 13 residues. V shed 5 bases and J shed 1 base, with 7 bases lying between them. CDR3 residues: CASSNSGTDTQYF. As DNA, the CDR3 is TGTGCCAGCAGTAATAGCGGCACAGATACGCAGTATTTT.

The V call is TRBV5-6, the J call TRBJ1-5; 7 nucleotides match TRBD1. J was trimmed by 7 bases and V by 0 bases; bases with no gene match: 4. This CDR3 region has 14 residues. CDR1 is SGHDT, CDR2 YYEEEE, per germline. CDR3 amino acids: CASSLGGGGQPQHF. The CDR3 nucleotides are TGTGCCAGCAGCTTGGGAGGGGGCGGGCAGCCCCAGCATTTT. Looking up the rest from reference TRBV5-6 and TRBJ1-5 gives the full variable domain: DAGVTQSPTHLIKTRGQQVTLRCSPKSGHDTVSWYQQALGQGPQFIFQYYEEEERQRGNFPDRFSGHQFPNYSSELNVNALLLGDSALYLCASSLGGGGQPQHFGDGTRLSIL.

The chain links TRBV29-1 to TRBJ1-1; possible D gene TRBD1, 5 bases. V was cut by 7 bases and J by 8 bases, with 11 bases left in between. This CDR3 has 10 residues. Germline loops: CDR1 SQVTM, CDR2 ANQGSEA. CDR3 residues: CSDDDREAFF. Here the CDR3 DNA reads TGCAGCGACGATGACAGAGAAGCTTTCTTT.

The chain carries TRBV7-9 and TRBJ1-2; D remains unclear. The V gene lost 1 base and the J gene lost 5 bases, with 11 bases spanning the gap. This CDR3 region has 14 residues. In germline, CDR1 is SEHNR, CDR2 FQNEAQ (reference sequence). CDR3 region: CASSLVAETYGYTF. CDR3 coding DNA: TGTGCCAGCAGCTTAGTAGCCGAAACTTATGGCTACACCTTC.

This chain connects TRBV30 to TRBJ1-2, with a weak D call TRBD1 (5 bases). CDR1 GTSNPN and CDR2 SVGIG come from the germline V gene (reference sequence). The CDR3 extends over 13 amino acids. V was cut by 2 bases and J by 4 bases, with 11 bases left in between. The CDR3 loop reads CAWSLGVPYGYTF. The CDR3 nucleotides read TGTGCCTGGAGTCTAGGGGTGCCCTATGGCTACACCTTC.

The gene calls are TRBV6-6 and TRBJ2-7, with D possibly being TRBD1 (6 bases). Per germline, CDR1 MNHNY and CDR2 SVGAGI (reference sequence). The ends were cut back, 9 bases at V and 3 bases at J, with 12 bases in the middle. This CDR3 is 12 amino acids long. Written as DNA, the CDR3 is TGTGCCAGTAGGGACAAAAACTACGAGCAGTACTTC. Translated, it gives CASRDKNYEQYF.

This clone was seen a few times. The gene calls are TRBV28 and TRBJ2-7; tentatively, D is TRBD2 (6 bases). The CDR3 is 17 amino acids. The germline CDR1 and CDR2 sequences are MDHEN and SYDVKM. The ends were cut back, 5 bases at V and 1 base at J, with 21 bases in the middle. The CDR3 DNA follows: TGTGCCAGCAGTCCAATTCAGGGCGGGGCGGGGTCCTACGAGCAGTACGTC. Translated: CASSPIQGGAGSYEQYV.